These 29 T cell receptor beta chains originate from one sample sequenced in a study of patients and donors after allogeneic stem cell transplantation. TCRdb recomputed calls from the RT-PCR reads with MiXCR, one row per CDR3 protein. The sample shows approximately 170,000 distinct CDR3 sequences, approximately 22% of them seen only once. What was sequenced was blood, either unsorted or a sorted T cell fraction (not recorded which). These TCRs come from a human donor who was either an allogeneic HSCT recipient or a stem cell or donor lymphocyte infusion donor (not recorded which). It is not recorded whose cells these are; they may come from a transplant donor.

This chain joins TRBV27 and TRBJ2-4; the match to TRBD1 covers 7 bases. Germline lookup yields CDR1 MNHEY and CDR2 SMNVEV (reference sequence). Germline trimming cut 5 bases from V and 6 bases from J; bases unmatched to any gene: 7. The CDR3 is 14 residues long. The CDR3 loop reads CASSTTGTGNIQYF. The CDR3, as DNA: TGTGCCAGCAGTACGACAGGGACGGGAAACATTCAGTACTTC.

The chain joins TRBV14 to TRBJ1-1, with TRBD1 matching over 9 bases. Trimming at V came to 3 bases and at J to 11 bases, leaving 7 bases not matched to a gene. The V gene's germline CDR1 is SGHDN and CDR2 FVKESK. This CDR3 contains 13 residues. CDR3 sequence: CASSHGGTGRAFF. The CDR3 region has the DNA TGTGCCAGCAGCCATGGGGGGACAGGGCGGGCTTTCTTT. Looking up the rest from reference TRBV14 and TRBJ1-1 gives the full variable domain: EAGVTQFPSHSVIEKGQTVTLRCDPISGHDNLYWYRRVMGKEIKFLLHFVKESKQDESGMPNNRFLAERTGGTYSTLKVQPAELEDSGVYFCASSHGGTGRAFFGQGTRLTVV.

In its sample, this clonotype was seen a few times. The chain carries TRBV29-1 and TRBJ1-1; 7 bases match TRBD1. The V gene's germline CDR1 is SQVTM and CDR2 ANQGSEA. The CDR3 contains 13 residues. Unmatched junction bases numbered 9, after V lost 6 bases and J lost 5 bases. CDR3 amino acids: CSVAQGGATEAFF. The CDR3 DNA sequence: TGCAGCGTCGCCCAGGGGGGAGCGACTGAAGCTTTCTTT.

In its sample, this clonotype was seen many times. This sequence joins TRBV20-1 and TRBJ1-1; the D gene is possibly TRBD1 (5 bases). V was clipped by 6 bases and J by 0 bases, with 11 bases between them. The CDR3 is made up of 13 amino acids. CDR1 and CDR2 from the germline V gene are DFQATT and SNEGSKA (reference sequence). The CDR3 spells CSAGWGLNTEAFF. CDR3 in DNA: TGCAGTGCCGGGTGGGGACTGAACACTGAAGCTTTCTTT.

The chain combines TRBV3-1 with TRBJ2-2, with D unclear. The germline V gene encodes CDR1 LGHDT and CDR2 YNNKEL (reference sequence). The CDR3 has 16 amino acids. Trimming cost V 7 bases and J 7 bases, with 22 bases left between them. The CDR3 here is CASTLNPTRMSGELFF. The CDR3 region has the DNA TGTGCCAGCACCCTGAATCCCACCCGGATGAGCGGGGAGCTGTTTTTT. Full variable domain (outside the CDR3, taken from reference TRBV3-1 and TRBJ2-2): DTAVSQTPKYLVTQMGNDKSIKCEQNLGHDTMYWYKQDSKKFLKIMFSYNNKELIINETVPNRFSPKSPDKAHLNLHINSLELGDSAVYFCASTLNPTRMSGELFFGEGSRLTVL.

This rearrangement joins TRBV29-1 to TRBJ2-3; D is ambiguous. Trimming cost V 4 bases and J 3 bases, with 8 bases left between them. CDR3 length equals 12 residues. CDR1 is SQVTM and CDR2 is ANQGSEA in the germline V gene. This chain's CDR3 is CSVVYGTDTQYF. The DNA of the CDR3 is TGCAGCGTTGTGTACGGAACAGATACGCAGTATTTT.

This chain links TRBV7-2 with TRBJ2-5; TRBD2 aligns across 15 bases. Germline assignment: CDR1 SGHTA and CDR2 FQGNSA. Trimming removed 4 bases from V and 4 bases from J; junction bases left unmatched: 1. The CDR3 has 15 amino acids. CDR3 coding DNA: TGTGCCAGCAGCTCGGGACTAGCGGGAGGAGAGACCCAGTACTTC. Its translation is CASSSGLAGGETQYF.

A few counts support this clonotype. The genes are TRBV29-1 and TRBJ2-3; D call uncertain. With 7 bases removed from V and 5 bases from J, the gap between germline ends came to 16 bases. Germline V lookup: CDR1 SQVTM, CDR2 ANQGSEA. The CDR3 length is 13 residues. The CDR3 DNA reads TGCAGCGCCTCCGAACCCTCAAGAGATACGCAGTATTTT. Encoded protein: CSASEPSRDTQYF.

The chain recombines TRBV12-3 or TRBV12-4 with TRBJ1-3; D not resolved. V dropped 5 bases and J dropped 5 bases, with 16 bases sitting between them. The CDR3 has 15 amino acids. CDR3 residues: CASSPLNEFRNTIYF. In DNA, the CDR3 is TGTGCCAGCAGTCCCCTGAATGAATTTCGAAACACCATATATTTT.

The J gene is TRBJ1-4, the V gene TRBV10-2; the D is unclear. CDR3 size: 15 residues. Looked up from germline, CDR1 is WSHSY and CDR2 is SAAADI. The V gene lost 5 bases and the J gene lost 2 bases, with 12 bases spanning the gap. CDR3 nucleotides: TGCGCCAGCAGTACTCGACGAGTCACTAATGAAAAACTGTTTTTT. The encoded protein is CASSTRRVTNEKLFF.

The V gene is TRBV5-1, the J gene TRBJ2-3; the D gene is possibly TRBD1 (6 bases). The germline V gene encodes CDR1 SGHRS and CDR2 YFSETQ. V was cut by 8 bases and J by 0 bases, with 16 bases left in between. The CDR3 contains 15 residues. CDR3 region: CASKTGPFSTDTQYF. In DNA, the CDR3 is TGCGCCAGTAAGACAGGACCTTTTAGCACAGATACGCAGTATTTT.

This clonotype was seen only a few times. The chain uses TRBV7-2 and TRBJ1-1; D remains unclear. This CDR3 has 15 residues. The V end lost 0 bases, the J end lost 1 base, and 9 bases lay between the germline ends. Germline values: CDR1 SGHTA, CDR2 FQGNSA. The CDR3 DNA reads TGTGCCAGCAGCTTAGCCCGGACGGCGAACACTGAAGCTTTCTTT. Translation gives CASSLARTANTEAFF.

The rearrangement joins TRBV29-1 to TRBJ2-3; 15 nucleotides agree with TRBD2. The CDR3 sequence is 19 residues long. The germline V gene encodes CDR1 SQVTM and CDR2 ANQGSEA. Trimming removed 3 bases from V and 4 bases from J; junction bases left unmatched: 14. CDR3 nucleotides: TGCAGCGTTGAGGCCAGGGTCCGGACTAGCGGGAGGGCCCCAGATACGCAGTATTTT. It is translated as CSVEARVRTSGRAPDTQYF.

The table lists this clonotype with many counts. This chain links TRBV29-1 with TRBJ2-3; D is unclear. The ends were cut back, 0 bases at V and 3 bases at J, with 19 bases in the middle. The CDR3 consists of 17 residues. The germline V gene has CDR1 SQVTM and CDR2 ANQGSEA. The CDR3 sequence is CSVEEPRRSVGTDTQYF. The CDR3 DNA reads TGCAGCGTTGAAGAACCCAGGCGGTCCGTAGGAACAGATACGCAGTATTTT.

V is TRBV10-3 and J is TRBJ1-1; 7 positions agree with TRBD1. Germline CDR1 is ENHRY and CDR2 is SYGVKD. CDR3 size: 15 residues. Trimming cost V 7 bases and J 2 bases; bases outside gene matches: 10. The CDR3 reads CAIMSPGGENTEAFF. Written as DNA, the CDR3 is TGTGCCATCATGTCGCCAGGGGGGGAAAACACTGAAGCTTTCTTT.

In this sample, this clonotype turned up a few times. The rearrangement joins TRBV6-1 to TRBJ1-5; D may be TRBD1 (5 bases). This CDR3 region has 15 residues. Trimming left V 3 bases short and J 0 bases short, with 9 bases between. The germline CDR1 and CDR2 sequences are MNHNS and SASEGT. The CDR3 coding sequence is TGTGCCAGCAGTGACAGGGTTTATAGCAATCAGCCCCAGCATTTT. Translated: CASSDRVYSNQPQHF.

This clonotype was seen only a few times. This chain uses TRBV29-1 with TRBJ1-1, with a possible D match to TRBD1 (5 bases). Trimming took 6 bases from V and 4 from J, leaving 24 bases between them. Per the germline V gene, CDR1 is SQVTM and CDR2 is ANQGSEA. CDR3 size: 16 residues. The CDR3 loop reads CSVPGRDFWAGTEAFF. The CDR3 coding sequence is TGCAGCGTCCCGGGACGAGACTTTTGGGCAGGCACTGAAGCTTTCTTT.

The chain joins TRBV12-3 or TRBV12-4 to TRBJ2-1; 9 nucleotides match TRBD1. This CDR3 has 13 amino acids. The J segment lost 8 bases and the V segment lost 7 bases, leaving 6 bases of the junction unmatched. This CDR3 reads CASTRQGDDEQFF. The CDR3 DNA sequence: TGTGCCAGCACCCGACAGGGGGACGATGAGCAGTTCTTC.

The chain uses TRBV5-5 and TRBJ2-1; TRBD1 agrees at 8 bases. The germline CDR1 and CDR2 sequences are SGHKS and YYEKEE (reference sequence). The CDR3 runs to 13 residues. The V and J ends lost 0 bases and 9 bases, in that order; junction bases with no gene match: 2. CDR3 amino acids: CASSLAGGFEQFF. CDR3 nucleotide sequence: TGTGCCAGCAGCTTGGCAGGGGGCTTTGAGCAGTTCTTC.

This clonotype has just a few counts. The V call is TRBV2, the J call TRBJ1-6; a weak D match, TRBD1 (5 bases). Looked up from germline, CDR1 is SNHLY and CDR2 is FYNNEI. The ends were cut back, 6 bases at V and 4 bases at J, with 7 bases in the middle. CDR3 length: 13 amino acids. CDR3 coding DNA: TGTGCCAGCAGCGGGGGATATAATTCACCCCTCCACTTT. It is translated as CASSGGYNSPLHF.

In this sample, this clonotype turned up a few times. The chain couples TRBV20-1 to TRBJ1-1; tentative D call: TRBD1 (6 bases). The CDR3 runs 15 residues. Trimming removed 2 bases at V and 1 base at J, with 14 bases between. The germline V gene encodes CDR1 DFQATT and CDR2 SNEGSKA (reference sequence). This chain's CDR3 is CSARPYLTGNTEAFF. The DNA of the CDR3 is TGCAGTGCTAGACCGTATTTGACAGGGAACACTGAAGCTTTCTTT.

The sample holds a few counts of this clonotype. The V and J genes are TRBV2 and TRBJ1-5; TRBD1 aligns across 8 bases. There are 17 residues in the CDR3. V was pared by 3 bases and J by 6 bases, with 13 bases of the junction left unmatched. Germline V lookup: CDR1 SNHLY, CDR2 FYNNEI. The CDR3 protein is CASSDNMSGGSGQPQHF. The DNA of the CDR3 is TGTGCCAGCAGTGATAATATGTCAGGGGGCTCTGGTCAGCCCCAGCATTTT.

This clonotype was observed a few times. CDR3 loop: CASSYPDGVFMNTEAFF. The CDR3 DNA sequence: TGTGCCAGCAGTTACCCTGACGGGGTATTCATGAACACTGAAGCTTTCTTT. This rearrangement joins TRBV6-6 to TRBJ1-1; D ambiguous. The CDR3 has 17 amino acids. CDR1 is MNHNY, CDR2 SVGAGI, per germline (reference sequence). Between the trimmed V and J ends, which lost 2 bases and 0 bases, there was a span of 16 bases.

The CDR3 nucleotides are TGTGCCAGCAGCGTAGCTGACAGGGTGGGCGCCGGGGAGCTGTTTTTT. It codes for CASSVADRVGAGELFF. The V and J genes are TRBV9 and TRBJ2-2; 7 bases line up with TRBD1. V lost 0 bases, J lost 6 bases, and 8 bases stayed unmatched. The CDR3 loop spans 16 amino acids. Germline assignment: CDR1 SGDLS and CDR2 YYNGEE.

This chain links TRBV20-1 with TRBJ1-4; D remains ambiguous. The V end was cut by 6 bases, the J end by 8 bases, with 25 bases between. Germline CDR1 is DFQATT and CDR2 is SNEGSKA (reference sequence). This CDR3 comprises 16 residues. The CDR3 reads CSAKSVNRATEEKLFF. In DNA form, the CDR3 reads TGCAGTGCCAAATCCGTGAACCGGGCCACGGAAGAAAAACTGTTTTTT.

V is TRBV9 and J is TRBJ2-5; D is possibly TRBD2 (6 bases). Germline CDR1 is SGDLS and CDR2 is YYNGEE. The ends were cut back, 4 bases at V and 0 bases at J, with 10 bases in the middle. This CDR3 is built from 14 residues. CDR3 loop: CASSPRDYQETQYF. In DNA, the CDR3 is TGTGCCAGCAGCCCCCGGGACTACCAAGAGACCCAGTACTTC.

This chain connects TRBV5-1 to TRBJ2-1; unclear D gene. Germline lookup yields CDR1 SGHRS and CDR2 YFSETQ. The CDR3 covers 13 residues. V lost 3 bases and J 6 bases, leaving 10 bases between the germline ends. The CDR3: CASSWRHLNEQFF. DNA of the CDR3: TGCGCCAGCAGCTGGCGACACCTCAATGAGCAGTTCTTC.

The table lists this clonotype with a few counts. V is TRBV30 and J is TRBJ1-2; no clear D gene. Looked up from germline, CDR1 is GTSNPN and CDR2 is SVGIG (reference sequence). The V and J ends lost 1 base and 7 bases respectively, with 7 bases between them. The CDR3 consists of 11 residues. CDR3 loop: CAWSGIGGYTF. DNA for the CDR3: TGTGCCTGGAGTGGGATCGGTGGCTACACCTTC.

The J gene is TRBJ2-3, the V gene TRBV29-1; 12 bases line up with TRBD2. From germline, CDR1 is SQVTM and CDR2 ANQGSEA. The CDR3 covers 16 residues. V lost 2 bases and J lost 6; bases outside the gene matches: 9. CDR3 nucleotides: TGCAGCGTTGAACTACCACTAGCGGGAGGTTTGGATACGCAGTATTTT. This sequence encodes CSVELPLAGGLDTQYF.